Given below is one T cell receptor beta chain in context. This entry belongs to a study of blood T cells in healthy people across ages. The CDR3 sequence is 14 residues long. Germline values: CDR1 MNHEY, CDR2 SVGAGI. The V end was cut by 6 bases, the J end by 8 bases, with 19 bases between. Primers used in a second PCR of roughly 6 to 11 cycles were a sample-barcoded 5' primer and a J-beta primer mix. TCRdb reanalysed the 5' RACE reads using MiXCR and keeps one entry per CDR3 protein. The sample has just over 800,000 distinct CDR3 sequences, roughly 60% seen once. The chain links TRBV6-5 to TRBJ1-2; D ambiguous. The sample comprised blood. The receptor was derived from a man aged 25-40 years in good health. The CDR3 region has the DNA TGTGCCAGCAGGTTCCTCCGACCAGGCCACGGCTACACCTTC. Amino acids: CASRFLRPGHGYTF.